A single sample gave rise to the 3 T cell receptor beta chains below, sequenced in a study of beta chain features in type 1 diabetes. The sequenced template was cDNA made from the entire isolated RNA. Repertoires were generated with immunoSEQ multiplex PCR, while TCRdb's copy carries only in-frame clones and drops some. The table includes about 290,000 clones, roughly 8% detected once. Input material: central memory CD4+ T cells from blood. These TCRs come from a woman aged 18-30 years in good health.

The chain carries TRBV7-2 and TRBJ1-1, with 7 bases fitting TRBD1. Germline CDR1 reads SGHTA; CDR2 reads FQGNSA. V was clipped by 2 bases and J by 4 bases; unmatched bases: 10. The CDR3 extends over 16 amino acids. CDR3 loop: CASSLSGQNLGTEAFF. CDR3 nucleotides: TGTGCCAGCAGCTTATCGGGACAGAATCTGGGCACTGAAGCTTTCTTT.

In this sample, this clone turned up many times. The chain couples TRBV18 to TRBJ2-2; no reliable D call. V dropped 1 base and J dropped 6 bases, with 6 bases sitting between them. This CDR3 spans 13 amino acids. Germline CDR1 KGHSH, CDR2 LQKENI. The CDR3 DNA is TGTGCCAGCTCACCACTCCTTCCCGGGGAGCTGTTTTTT. Protein sequence: CASSPLLPGELFF.

This clone was detected a few times. This chain joins TRBV4-2 and TRBJ1-2; D unresolved. V was clipped by 5 bases and J by 3 bases, with 13 bases between them. Germline CDR1 LGHNA, CDR2 YNFKEQ. The CDR3 consists of 14 residues. In DNA, the CDR3 is TGTGCCAGCAGCTTAGGAATCACAGACTATGGCTACACCTTC. It codes for CASSLGITDYGYTF.